This T cell receptor beta chain was recorded in a study of cytomegalovirus exposure and HLA in healthy donors. Primers for the PCR totalled 60 Vbeta and 13 Jbeta. Generated by immunoSEQ multiplex PCR, the TCRdb table keeps only in-frame clones and is missing some. The table shows roughly 96,000 clones, with approximately 75% occurring only once. This clonotype was obtained from a female donor in good health and CMV-seropositive. The material sequenced was PBMCs.

The CDR3 loop is CASNPTGLNTEAFF. The CDR3 bases are TGTGCCAGTAACCCTACAGGGCTGAACACTGAAGCTTTCTTT. This chain uses TRBV19 with TRBJ1-1; the D gene is possibly TRBD1 (6 bases). V lost 7 bases to trimming and J lost 0 bases, with 12 bases between them. This CDR3 is built from 14 residues. Looked up from germline, CDR1 is LNHDA and CDR2 is SQIVND (reference sequence).